This TCR beta chain was recovered during a study of vaccination and CD4 T cells after COVID-19. Study-level information: The control cultures got either a CEFX pool, an HIV-1 Nef pool, or no peptide at all. Study-wide findings and caveats: Spike mono-reactivity was found in 304 of 307 vaccine-specific clones from convalescent patients.

Remarks on this clonotype: The target antigen is unknown.

Treatment of the sample: roughly ten-day PBMC culture with coronavirus spike peptide pools or control peptides (ViraFEST assay). Researchers collected the unexposed donor's CD4+ T cells before the COVID-19 pandemic (2011-2018). Both day 3 and day 7 involved replacing half of the medium with fresh IL-2 medium. Unexposed donors' CD4+ T cells were tested against SARS-CoV-2 S/N and four cold-coronavirus spikes when cell numbers allowed. CDR3 length: 17 residues. Germline lookup yields CDR1 SGHAT and CDR2 FQNNGV. V was pared by 5 bases and J by 5 bases, with 19 bases between. Sequence data for DNA of cultured CD4+ T cells were generated by the Oncomine TCR Beta short-read assay. TCRdb independently ran MiXCR on the PCR reads; one entry per CDR3 protein. Among about 7,600 distinct CDR3 sequences, about 45% were seen once, and the ten largest hold approximately 19%.

The clonotype was recovered from a human donor in good health. The V gene is TRBV11-2, the J gene TRBJ1-6, with D tentatively TRBD1 (6 bases). Sequenced: CD4+ T cells from blood, cultured in vitro. In DNA, the CDR3 is TGTGCCAGCAGCCACCGGGGGGCGGCAGGGAATAATTCACCCCTCCACTTT. Translation: CASSHRGAAGNNSPLHF.